Shown below are 10 T cell receptor beta chains from a single sample sequenced in a study of T cell responses to AZD1222 COVID-19 vaccine. TCRdb's copy holds only in-frame clones and misses some; the assay was immunoSEQ multiplex PCR. Of some 180,000 clones listed, 90% to 95% are singletons. Sample: peripheral blood, taken 28 days after the second dose of the MenACWY control vaccine. The receptors originated from an adult who received the MenACWY meningococcal vaccine as a control.

This chain uses TRBV5-1 with TRBJ1-1; the D is unclear. Per the germline V gene, CDR1 is SGHRS and CDR2 is YFSETQ. This CDR3 contains 12 residues. V was clipped by 6 bases and J by 2 bases, with 8 bases between them. The CDR3 DNA reads TGCGCCAGCAAGGGCTTAAACACTGAAGCTTTCTTT. Its translation is CASKGLNTEAFF.

The chain carries TRBV28 and TRBJ2-3, with D perhaps given as TRBD1 or TRBD2 (5 bases each). Trimming took 6 bases from V and 2 from J, leaving 12 bases between them. The germline V gene encodes CDR1 MDHEN and CDR2 SYDVKM. The CDR3 runs to 14 residues. The CDR3 sequence: CASSLGVDTDTQYF. CDR3 nucleotide sequence: TGTGCCAGCAGCCTGGGGGTGGACACAGATACGCAGTATTTT.

The V call is TRBV10-1, the J call TRBJ1-1, with D unresolved. Looked up from germline, CDR1 is WNHNN and CDR2 is SYGVQD (reference sequence). The CDR3 is 15 amino acids. The germline V and J ends were trimmed by 0 bases and 0 bases, with 8 bases remaining between them. CDR3 nucleotides: TGCGCCAGCAGTGAGTCTCGAGGTTTGAACACTGAAGCTTTCTTT. It yields the protein CASSESRGLNTEAFF.

This chain uses TRBV12-3 or TRBV12-4 with TRBJ2-1; D unclear. Trimming removed 5 bases from V and 8 bases from J, with 7 bases in between. This CDR3 is 11 amino acids long. The CDR3 protein is CASSPLDEQFF. In nucleotides, the CDR3 is TGTGCCAGCAGTCCCTTAGATGAGCAGTTCTTC.

This chain links TRBV13 with TRBJ1-3, with unresolved D. Germline V lookup: CDR1 PRHDT, CDR2 FYEKMQ (reference sequence). CDR3 length equals 15 residues. Trimming removed 2 bases from V and 0 bases from J, with 8 bases in between. As DNA, the CDR3 is TGTGCCAGCAGCTTAAATTGGGCCTCTGGAAACACCATATATTTT. Its protein is CASSLNWASGNTIYF.

The chain recombines TRBV6-4 with TRBJ1-2; D might be TRBD1 (6 bases). V lost 5 bases to trimming and J lost 7 bases, with 17 bases between them. Germline CDR1 and CDR2: MRHNA and SNTAGT. The CDR3 is 14 amino acids. The CDR3 nucleotides are TGTGCCAGCAGTCCCCAGGGGCAACTCGGTGGCTACACCTTC. Its protein product is CASSPQGQLGGYTF.

This chain uses TRBV7-9 with TRBJ1-4; 7 bases map to TRBD1. The germline CDR1 and CDR2 sequences are SEHNR and FQNEAQ (reference sequence). V gave up 6 bases and J gave up 3 bases; unmatched junction bases: 7. The CDR3 spans 15 residues. The DNA of the CDR3 is TGTGCCAGCAGTCCCCTACAGGGGTCTAATGAAAAACTGTTTTTT. This codes for CASSPLQGSNEKLFF.

In its sample, this clone was seen a few times. V is TRBV19 and J is TRBJ1-4, with 12 bases aligning to TRBD1. The CDR3 consists of 15 residues. From germline, CDR1 is LNHDA and CDR2 SQIVND (reference sequence). V was clipped by 4 bases and J by 9 bases; unmatched bases: 6. This CDR3 is CASSTLGQGAKKLFF. As DNA, the CDR3 is TGTGCCAGTAGTACCTTGGGACAGGGGGCAAAAAAACTGTTTTTT.

The J gene is TRBJ1-1, the V gene TRBV5-1, with TRBD1 as a possible D gene (5 bases). Germline assignment: CDR1 SGHRS and CDR2 YFSETQ. V lost 1 base and J 5 bases, leaving 12 bases between the germline ends. This CDR3 is built from 14 residues. In nucleotides, the CDR3 is TGCGCCAGCAGCTTGAGGGGAAAGAGTACTGAAGCTTTCTTT. Protein sequence: CASSLRGKSTEAFF.

The chain uses TRBV28 and TRBJ1-5; TRBD1 is a possible D gene (6 bases). Germline CDR1 and CDR2: MDHEN and SYDVKM. The V end lost 9 bases, the J end lost 4 bases, and 25 bases lay between the germline ends. The CDR3 loop spans 17 amino acids. CDR3 bases: TGTGCCAGTCTTCCTTTGAGAGGGGGGTCTTCTAATCAGCCCCAGCATTTT. It yields the protein CASLPLRGGSSNQPQHF. The variable domain in full, with the rest retrieved from reference TRBV28 and TRBJ1-5, is DVKVTQSSRYLVKRTGEKVFLECVQDMDHENMFWYRQDPGLGLRLIYFSYDVKMKEKGDIPEGYSVSREKKERFSLILESASTNQTSMYLCASLPLRGGSSNQPQHFGDGTRLSIL.